This T cell receptor (beta chain) was captured in a study of blood T cell repertoires in COVID-19. Study-wide background: Some COVID-19 samples were acute and others convalescent; all came from the United States, Italy and Spain. In each case, the material was cDNA or gDNA derived from T cells, B-cell-depleted T cells, or PBMCs.

Germline V gives CDR1 WNHNN, CDR2 SYGVQD (reference sequence). The CDR3 runs to 19 residues. J gave up 4 bases and V 2 bases, and 14 bases lay outside the gene matches. In the original analysis: Reference gene primer amplification gave nucleated cell count estimates. Generated by immunoSEQ multiplex PCR, the TCRdb table keeps only in-frame clones and is missing some. The DNA was the basis for D and trimming; V, J and clone size are from that table. Among 300,000 to 400,000 clones listed, roughly 90% were seen once. Those enrolled, adults aged about 18 to 95 years, came from under 25 US areas. Sequenced: PBMCs or T cells enriched from blood (not recorded which). The chain couples TRBV10-1 to TRBJ2-2; 9 bases fit TRBD1. The TCR was taken from a woman in her thirties with acute COVID-19. The CDR3 nucleotides read TGCGCCAGCAGTGAGGACGACAGGGGGGGGATACGGGGCACCGGGGAGCTGTTTTTT. It translates to CASSEDDRGGIRGTGELFF.